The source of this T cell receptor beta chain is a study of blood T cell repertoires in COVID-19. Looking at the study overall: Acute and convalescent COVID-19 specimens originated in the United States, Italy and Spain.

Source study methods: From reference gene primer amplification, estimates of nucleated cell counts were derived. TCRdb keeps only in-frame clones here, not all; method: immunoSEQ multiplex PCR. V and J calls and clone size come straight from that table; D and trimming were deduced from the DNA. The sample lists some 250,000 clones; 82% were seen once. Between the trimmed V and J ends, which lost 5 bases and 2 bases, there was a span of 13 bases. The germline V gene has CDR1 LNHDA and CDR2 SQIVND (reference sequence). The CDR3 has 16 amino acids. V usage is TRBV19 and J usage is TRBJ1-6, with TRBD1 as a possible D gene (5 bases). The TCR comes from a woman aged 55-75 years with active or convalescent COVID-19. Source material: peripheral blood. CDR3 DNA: TGTGCCAGTAGTCCTGCCGACAGACCCTATAATTCACCCCTCCACTTT. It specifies CASSPADRPYNSPLHF. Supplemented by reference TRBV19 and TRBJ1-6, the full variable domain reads DGGITQSPKYLFRKEGQNVTLSCEQNLNHDAMYWYRQDPGQGLRLIYYSQIVNDFQKGDIAEGYSVSREKKESFPLTVTSAQKNPTAFYLCASSPADRPYNSPLHFGNGTRLTVT.